These 7 T cell receptor beta chains were all obtained from the same sample, sequenced in a study of shared clonotypes between healthy human individuals. Method: immunoSEQ multiplex PCR; TCRdb's copy keeps in-frame clones and lacks some. Of approximately 2.1 million clones in the sample, over 90% were seen once. The sequencing input was naive CD4+ T cells from PBMCs. This sample's subset: CD45RA+ positively selected. The receptors stem from a man aged 18 to 35 in good health. Some clones in this sample may be carry-over from other donors' samples.

The V call is TRBV28, the J call TRBJ2-7; 8 bases agree with TRBD1. The CDR3 covers 14 residues. The ends lost 1 base at V and 10 bases at J; junction bases unmatched: 9. Germline V CDR1 and CDR2: MDHEN, SYDVKM. The CDR3 is CASSLYGAPGGQYF. CDR3 DNA sequence: TGTGCCAGCAGTTTATATGGGGCCCCAGGGGGCCAGTACTTC.

The chain links TRBV5-1 to TRBJ1-2, with 7 nucleotides matching TRBD1. Germline CDR1 reads SGHRS; CDR2 reads YFSETQ. CDR3 size: 14 residues. With 4 bases clipped from V and 0 bases from J, the junction kept 3 bases outside the gene matches. The CDR3 spells CASSLDRANYGYTF. The CDR3 DNA sequence: TGCGCCAGCAGCCTAGACAGGGCTAACTATGGCTACACCTTC.

The chain links TRBV27 to TRBJ1-2, with D possibly matching TRBD1 (5 bases). The germline gives CDR1 MNHEY, CDR2 SMNVEV (reference sequence). V lost 4 bases and J lost 7, with 16 bases in between. CDR3 length: 14 amino acids. The chain's CDR3 is CASSSLPRVGGYTF. The CDR3 nucleotides read TGTGCCAGCAGTTCCTTGCCCAGGGTTGGTGGCTACACCTTC.

This clone was recorded once. Here the CDR3 DNA reads TGTGCCAGCTCACCACAGCCCAGGGGGCTGGGCGGGGAGCTGTTTTTT. Translated, it gives CASSPQPRGLGGELFF. The V gene is TRBV18, the J gene TRBJ2-2; 8 bases agree with TRBD1. V trimming: 1 base; J trimming: 7 bases; junction bases outside the gene matches: 8. Germline CDR1 KGHSH, CDR2 LQKENI. The CDR3 length is 16 residues.

This chain connects TRBV11-2 to TRBJ1-2; unclear D gene. Germline V gives CDR1 SGHAT, CDR2 FQNNGV. This CDR3 contains 15 residues. V lost 4 bases and J 1 base, leaving 13 bases between the germline ends. CDR3 in DNA: TGTGCCAGCAGCTCCCGGAAGGAGGGTAACTATGGCTACACCTTC. Protein: CASSSRKEGNYGYTF.

In this sample, this clone turned up once. V gene TRBV19 combines with J gene TRBJ2-2; a weak D match, TRBD2 (5 bases). Trimming stripped 2 bases from V and 3 bases from J, with 10 bases between. CDR3 length: 15 residues. CDR1 and CDR2 from the germline V gene are LNHDA and SQIVND (reference sequence). This CDR3 reads CASSIIGGDTGELFF. The DNA of the CDR3 is TGTGCCAGTAGTATAATTGGAGGAGACACCGGGGAGCTGTTTTTT.

V usage is TRBV29-1 and J usage is TRBJ2-5; 10 bases line up with TRBD1. Germline-derived CDR1 and CDR2 are SQVTM and ANQGSEA. The length of the CDR3 is 17 residues. J gave up 5 bases and V 6 bases, and 18 bases lay outside the gene matches. The CDR3 here is CSVIDRGLYHTVETQYF. DNA of the CDR3: TGCAGCGTCATTGACAGGGGGCTTTATCACACGGTGGAGACCCAGTACTTC.